Shown below are 7 T cell receptor beta chains from a single sample sequenced in a study of T cells in Graves' hyperthyroidism and ophthalmopathy. Researchers took RNA transcripts and amplified the TCR beta CDR3 regions from them. During a first-round RT-PCR of the TCR CDR3, the HTBI primer set was used. TCRdb ran MiXCR on the multiplex PCR reads and lists one entry per CDR3 protein. The data contain about 540,000 distinct CDR3 sequences, about half of them singletons. The material sequenced was peripheral blood or thyroid tissue (not recorded which). These receptors were taken from a woman in her late teens or twenties with Graves' hyperthyroidism.

The chain uses TRBV20-1 and TRBJ1-2, with 11 bases aligning to TRBD1. In germline, CDR1 is DFQATT, CDR2 SNEGSKA (reference sequence). The CDR3 spans 14 residues. Losses at the gene ends were 6 bases for V and 6 bases for J; bases not matched to a gene: 9. The chain's CDR3 is CSASSPGQGDGYTF. The CDR3, as DNA: TGCAGTGCCAGCTCACCGGGACAGGGGGATGGCTACACCTTC.

The rearrangement uses TRBV9 and TRBJ1-6; perhaps TRBD1 as D (5 bases). Trimming cost V 4 bases and J 7 bases, with 15 bases left between them. The V gene's germline CDR1 is SGDLS and CDR2 YYNGEE. This CDR3 has 15 residues. The CDR3 coding sequence is TGTGCCAGCAGCTCGCTACGGGACGGCAATTCACCCCTCCACTTT. This codes for CASSSLRDGNSPLHF.

Comment on this clonotype: A much larger clone lies a single base off, so this may be a read error. The chain recombines TRBV5-1 with TRBJ2-7, with D perhaps matching TRBD1 or TRBD2 (5 bases each). Germline CDR1 and CDR2: SGHRS and YFSETQ. V was pared by 2 bases and J by 7 bases, with 16 bases between. The CDR3 has 14 amino acids. CDR3 sequence (DNA): TGCGCCAGCAGCTTAGGGACCTTTGGATTGGAGCAGTACTTC. Encoded protein: CASSLGTFGLEQYF.

This chain links TRBV12-2 with TRBJ1-1; the table's D gene call, TRBD1, was not cross checked with the DNA. TRBV12-2 is a pseudogene. This CDR3 spans 14 amino acids. CDR3 protein: CASRVYTGATEAFF. Written as DNA, the CDR3 is TGTGCCAGTCGGGTGTACACCGGGGCCACTGAAGCTTTCTTT.

This chain joins TRBV19 and TRBJ2-1; maybe TRBD2 (6 bases). The CDR3 has 14 residues. The germline V and J ends were trimmed by 6 bases and 5 bases, with 14 bases remaining between them. Per the germline V gene, CDR1 is LNHDA and CDR2 is SQIVND (reference sequence). The CDR3 reads CASRSASAHNEQFF. CDR3 in DNA: TGTGCCAGTAGATCAGCTAGCGCCCACAATGAGCAGTTCTTC.

The chain recombines TRBV20-1 with TRBJ2-3; a weak D match, TRBD2 (6 bases). V lost 7 bases, J lost 4 bases, and 12 bases lay in between. Per the germline V gene, CDR1 is DFQATT and CDR2 is SNEGSKA (reference sequence). The CDR3 is made up of 12 amino acids. The CDR3 region has the DNA TGCAGTGTGGGGGGAAGGGCAGATACGCAGTATTTT. Amino acid sequence: CSVGGRADTQYF.

In its sample, this clonotype was seen many times. Germline is not matched at one junction end, which may reflect a read error. This chain links TRBV5-1 with TRBJ1-2, with TRBD1 as a possible D gene (6 bases). This CDR3 has 13 residues. Germline V gene data show CDR1 as SGHRS and CDR2 as YFSETQ. The DNA for the CDR3 is TGTGCCAGCAGCTTAGGGGGAGGAGATGGCTACACCTTC. Its translation is CASSLGGGDGYTF.